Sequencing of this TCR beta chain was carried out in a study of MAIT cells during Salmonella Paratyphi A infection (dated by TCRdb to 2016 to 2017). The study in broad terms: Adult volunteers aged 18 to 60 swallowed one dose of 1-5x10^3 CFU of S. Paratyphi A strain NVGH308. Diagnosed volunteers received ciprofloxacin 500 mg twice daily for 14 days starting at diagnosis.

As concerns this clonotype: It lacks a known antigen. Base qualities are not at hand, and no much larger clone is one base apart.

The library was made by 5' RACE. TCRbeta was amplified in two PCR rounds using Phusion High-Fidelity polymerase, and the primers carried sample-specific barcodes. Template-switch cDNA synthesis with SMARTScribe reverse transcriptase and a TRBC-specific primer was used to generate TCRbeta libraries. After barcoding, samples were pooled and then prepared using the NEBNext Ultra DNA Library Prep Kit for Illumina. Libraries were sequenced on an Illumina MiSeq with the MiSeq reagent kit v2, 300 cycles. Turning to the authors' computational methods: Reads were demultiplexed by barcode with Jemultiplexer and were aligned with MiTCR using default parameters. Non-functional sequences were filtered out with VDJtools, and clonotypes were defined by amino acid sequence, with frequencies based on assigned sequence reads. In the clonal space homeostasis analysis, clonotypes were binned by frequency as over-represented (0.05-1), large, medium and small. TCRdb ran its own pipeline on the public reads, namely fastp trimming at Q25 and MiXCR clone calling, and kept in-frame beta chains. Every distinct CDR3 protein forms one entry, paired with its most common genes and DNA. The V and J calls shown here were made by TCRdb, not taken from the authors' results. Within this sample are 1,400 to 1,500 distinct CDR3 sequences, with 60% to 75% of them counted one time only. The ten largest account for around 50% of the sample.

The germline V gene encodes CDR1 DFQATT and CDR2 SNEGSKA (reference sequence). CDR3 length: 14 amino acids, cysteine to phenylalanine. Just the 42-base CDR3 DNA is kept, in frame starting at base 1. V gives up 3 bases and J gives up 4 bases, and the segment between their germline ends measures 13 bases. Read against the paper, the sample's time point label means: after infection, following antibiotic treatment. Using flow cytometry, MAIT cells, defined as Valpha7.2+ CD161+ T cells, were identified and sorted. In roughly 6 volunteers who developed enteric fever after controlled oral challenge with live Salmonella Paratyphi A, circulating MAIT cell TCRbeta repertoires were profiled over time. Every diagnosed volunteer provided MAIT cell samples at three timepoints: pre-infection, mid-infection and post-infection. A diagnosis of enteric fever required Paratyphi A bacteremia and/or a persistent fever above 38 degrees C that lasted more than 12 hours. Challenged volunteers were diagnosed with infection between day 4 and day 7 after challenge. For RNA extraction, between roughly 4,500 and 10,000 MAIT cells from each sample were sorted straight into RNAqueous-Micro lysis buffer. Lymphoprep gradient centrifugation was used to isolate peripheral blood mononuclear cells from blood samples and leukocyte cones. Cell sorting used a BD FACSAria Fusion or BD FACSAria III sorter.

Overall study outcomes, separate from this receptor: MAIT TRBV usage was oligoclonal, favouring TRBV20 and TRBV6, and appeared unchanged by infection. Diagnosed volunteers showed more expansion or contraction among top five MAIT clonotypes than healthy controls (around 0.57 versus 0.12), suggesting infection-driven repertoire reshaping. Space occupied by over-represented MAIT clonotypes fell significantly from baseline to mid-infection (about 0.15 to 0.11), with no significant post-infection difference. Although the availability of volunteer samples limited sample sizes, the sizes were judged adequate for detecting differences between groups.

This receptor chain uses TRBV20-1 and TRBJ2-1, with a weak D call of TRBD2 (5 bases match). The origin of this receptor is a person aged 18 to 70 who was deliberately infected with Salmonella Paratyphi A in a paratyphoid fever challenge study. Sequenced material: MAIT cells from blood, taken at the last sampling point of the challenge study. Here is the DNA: TGCAGTGCTAGCTTTCGGGATAGATACAATGAGCAGTTCTTC. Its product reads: CSASFRDRYNEQFF.